The 13 T cell receptor beta chains reported below all come from one sample, sequenced in a study of control samples from healthy donors and cancer patients. TCRdb's table, derived via immunoSEQ multiplex PCR, lists solely in-frame clones and lacks some. The table records approximately 170,000 clones, 80% to 90% of them present only once. Material for sequencing was blood. The receptors here all came from a woman younger than 45 in good health.

The J gene is TRBJ1-1, the V gene TRBV18; 8 bases are a match to TRBD1. The junction had 2 bases not matched to a gene; V was cut back by 5 bases and J by 0 bases. The CDR3 is 14 residues long. Germline CDR1 KGHSH, CDR2 LQKENI. This CDR3 is CASSRTGMNTEAFF. In DNA, the CDR3 is TGTGCCAGCTCAAGGACAGGGATGAACACTGAAGCTTTCTTT.

V is TRBV5-4 and J is TRBJ2-4, with 9 positions matching TRBD1. Trimming took 2 bases from V and 7 from J; bases not matched to a gene: 4. The CDR3 contains 14 residues. Germline assignment: CDR1 SGHNT and CDR2 YYREEE (reference sequence). The CDR3 sequence is CASSLQGAGNIQYF. The CDR3 bases are TGTGCCAGCAGCTTACAGGGGGCAGGGAACATTCAGTACTTC. The full variable domain, with the rest looked up from reference TRBV5-4 and TRBJ2-4, is ETGVTQSPTHLIKTRGQQVTLRCSSQSGHNTVSWYQQALGQGPQFIFQYYREEENGRGNFPPRFSGLQFPNYSSELNVNALELDDSALYLCASSLQGAGNIQYFGAGTRLSVL.

J is TRBJ1-5 and V is TRBV6-6; 7 nucleotides line up with TRBD1. Looked up from germline, CDR1 is MNHNY and CDR2 is SVGAGI (reference sequence). Trimming at V came to 3 bases and at J to 6 bases, leaving 8 bases not matched to a gene. This CDR3 comprises 15 residues. CDR3 amino acids: CASSYRQGTGQPQHF. CDR3 sequence (DNA): TGTGCCAGCAGTTATCGACAGGGAACGGGTCAGCCCCAGCATTTT.

V gene TRBV5-1 combines with J gene TRBJ1-1; D is uncertain. Trimming cost V 1 base and J 4 bases, with 8 bases left between them. The CDR3 length is 13 residues. Germline-derived CDR1 and CDR2 are SGHRS and YFSETQ. The DNA for the CDR3 is TGCGCCAGCAGCTTGAAGAGTGGCACTGAAGCTTTCTTT. Translation gives CASSLKSGTEAFF. The variable domain in full, with the rest retrieved from reference TRBV5-1 and TRBJ1-1, is KAGVTQTPRYLIKTRGQQVTLSCSPISGHRSVSWYQQTPGQGLQFLFEYFSETQRNKGNFPGRFSGRQFSNSRSEMNVSTLELGDSALYLCASSLKSGTEAFFGQGTRLTVV.

The genes are TRBV19 and TRBJ1-5; TRBD1 is a possible D gene (5 bases). The V and J ends lost 6 bases and 0 bases respectively, with 12 bases between them. From germline, CDR1 is LNHDA and CDR2 SQIVND (reference sequence). CDR3 length equals 15 residues. CDR3 protein: CASRTGTYSNQPQHF. The CDR3 DNA sequence: TGTGCCAGTAGGACCGGGACGTATAGCAATCAGCCCCAGCATTTT.

CDR3 coding DNA: TGTGCCAGCAGCTTGGGTGGCACCTCTGGAAACACCATATATTTT. Translating it yields CASSLGGTSGNTIYF. The V and J genes are TRBV5-4 and TRBJ1-3; D is ambiguous. The CDR3 runs 15 residues. Germline assignment: CDR1 SGHNT and CDR2 YYREEE (reference sequence). V lost 0 bases and J lost 0, with 7 bases in between.

V gene TRBV5-5 combines with J gene TRBJ2-3; TRBD2 matches 9 bases. CDR3 size: 19 residues. Per germline, CDR1 SGHKS and CDR2 YYEKEE (reference sequence). The J segment lost 3 bases and the V segment lost 1 base, leaving 15 bases of the junction unmatched. This CDR3 reads CASSLNPISPGLATDTQYF. The CDR3 DNA reads as TGTGCCAGCAGCTTGAACCCAATTAGCCCGGGACTAGCAACAGATACGCAGTATTTT.

The chain has TRBV9 and TRBJ2-3, with TRBD2 matching over 15 bases. The V gene's germline CDR1 is SGDLS and CDR2 YYNGEE. J was trimmed by 4 bases and V by 4 bases; bases with no gene match: 4. This CDR3 is built from 16 residues. The CDR3 spells CASSPRTSGGADTQYF. The CDR3 DNA sequence: TGTGCCAGCAGCCCTCGGACTAGCGGGGGGGCAGATACGCAGTATTTT.

The chain has TRBV7-9 and TRBJ1-2; 7 bases map to TRBD1. V shed 3 bases and J 3 bases; nucleotides not matched to a gene: 4. Germline-derived CDR1 and CDR2 are SEHNR and FQNEAQ (reference sequence). The CDR3 has 14 amino acids. CDR3: CASSLAGQHYGYTF. DNA of the CDR3: TGTGCCAGCAGCTTGGCGGGACAGCACTATGGCTACACCTTC. Based on the CDR3 plus reference TRBV7-9 and TRBJ1-2, the full variable domain is DTGVSQNPRHKITKRGQNVTFRCDPISEHNRLYWYRQTLGQGPEFLTYFQNEAQLEKSRLLSDRFSAERPKGSFSTLEIQRTEQGDSAMYLCASSLAGQHYGYTFGSGTRLTVV.

This clone was counted only a few times. The same CDR3 is also encoded by other DNA sequences in this sample. V usage is TRBV5-1 and J usage is TRBJ1-2; D not certain. Trimming cost V 0 bases and J 8 bases, with 8 bases left between them. This CDR3 is built from 12 residues. Germline loops: CDR1 SGHRS, CDR2 YFSETQ. CDR3 region: CASSLGDRGYTF. Written as DNA, the CDR3 is TGCGCCAGCAGCTTGGGGGATCGCGGCTACACCTTC.

The genes are TRBV25-1 and TRBJ2-2; 8 bases match TRBD2. Trimming removed 5 bases from V and 3 bases from J; junction bases left unmatched: 11. CDR1 is MGHDK, CDR2 SYGVNS, per germline. The CDR3 extends over 17 amino acids. The CDR3 loop is CASSYRSGGGHTGELFF. CDR3 bases: TGTGCCAGCAGTTACCGATCGGGAGGGGGGCACACCGGGGAGCTGTTTTTT.

V usage is TRBV18 and J usage is TRBJ1-2; D might be TRBD1 (5 bases). Trimming cost V 1 base and J 8 bases, with 20 bases left between them. Germline V gene data show CDR1 as KGHSH and CDR2 as LQKENI. This CDR3 has 16 residues. The CDR3 coding sequence is TGTGCCAGCTCACCACTTAGTACGGCGGGGGACGGGGGCTACACCTTC. Its translation: CASSPLSTAGDGGYTF. The full variable domain, its missing parts supplied by reference TRBV18 and TRBJ1-2, is NAGVMQNPRHLVRRRGQEARLRCSPMKGHSHVYWYRQLPEEGLKFMVYLQKENIIDESGMPKERFSAEFPKEGPSILRIQQVVRGDSAAYFCASSPLSTAGDGGYTFGSGTRLTVV.

Comment on this clone: Relative to the germline gene, one junction end is altered; a read error may explain this. The gene calls are TRBV4-2 and TRBJ2-3; TRBD2 matches 11 bases. Per germline, CDR1 LGHNA and CDR2 YNFKEQ. The CDR3 length is 16 residues. As DNA, the CDR3 is TGTGCCAGCAGCCAAGAACTAGCGGGAGTTCGGGATACGCAATATTTT. Translating gives CASSQELAGVRDTQYF.